Given below is one T cell receptor (beta chain) in context. Its antigen remains unidentified. Some clones are missing from TCRdb's copy, which holds only in-frame ones; the method was immunoSEQ multiplex PCR. The table lists 55,000 to 90,000 clones, around 70% of them singletons. With the ViraFEST assay, the study expanded antigen-specific CD4+ T cells using viral peptide pools, then sequenced them. On approximately day 9 of culture, CD4+ T cells were separated out. The person had a PCR-confirmed SARS-CoV-2 infection during March to December 2020. Negative control culture was done with an HIV-1 Nef peptide pool. These data come from a study of vaccination effects on CD4 cells after COVID-19. The input for sequencing was CD4+ T cells from PBMCs cultured with HIV peptides, taken before COVID-19 vaccination. Subset described: HIV-1 Nef peptide pool negative control/reference culture. The source of this sequence is a human donor who had a prior SARS-CoV-2 infection.

The CDR3 DNA sequence: TGTGCCAGCAGTTACTTCGGGAGGGGCACAGATACGCAGTATTTT. This codes for CASSYFGRGTDTQYF. The chain employs TRBV6-2 or TRBV6-3 and TRBJ2-3, with 8 positions matching TRBD2. The CDR3 extends over 15 amino acids. Germline values: CDR1 MNHEY, CDR2 SVGEGT. V trimming: 1 base; J trimming: 1 base; junction bases outside the gene matches: 1.